This T cell receptor beta chain was recorded in a study of cytomegalovirus exposure and HLA in healthy donors. The CDR3 is 14 residues long. Germline CDR1 and CDR2: SGHTA and FQGTGA. A word on this clone: An end of the junction differs from the germline gene, which may be a read error.

Use of 60 Vbeta and 13 Jbeta primers characterized the PCR. Produced via immunoSEQ multiplex PCR; TCRdb's table is partial and in-frame only. This sample yields about 210,000 clones, of which roughly 80% are seen a single time; more than 0.35% belongs to the top ten. This chain connects TRBV7-3 to TRBJ1-1, with 8 nucleotides matching TRBD1. This TCR derives from a male donor in good health and CMV-seropositive. Sequencing used PBMCs. The CDR3 is CSSSLNRGYTEAFF. DNA of the CDR3: TGTTCCAGCAGCTTAAACAGGGGGTACACTGAAGCTTTCTTT.